This T cell receptor beta chain was sequenced for a study of post-analysis software for immune sequencing data. Study in general: Progressive-relapsing, secondary progressive and relapsing-remitting multiple sclerosis were among the disease courses included.

Study-level findings and limits: Those samples that were prepared in the same batch co-clustered strongly by F measure. Diversity measured as normalized Chao1 was significantly lower in multiple sclerosis patients than in controls.

Incorporated into the TCR beta cDNA libraries were unique molecular identifiers, which served to reduce PCR and sequencing biases. There were about 0.85 to 10 million T cells, and 450,000 to 550,000 cDNA molecules came from them. TCRdb itself ran the PCR reads through MiXCR, one entry per CDR3 protein. Of about 430,000 distinct CDR3 sequences listed, about 40% are singletons. Regarding this clonotype: The antigen is not known.

Sequencing input: blood. The TCR sequence derives from a girl aged 2 to 9 with multiple sclerosis.

For the CDR3, the DNA is TGTGCCAGCAGCGTAGAGGGGGGTTTCACAGATACGCAGTATTTT. It specifies CASSVEGGFTDTQYF. The gene calls are TRBV9 and TRBJ2-3, with D perhaps given as TRBD1 or TRBD2 (6 bases each). This CDR3 contains 15 residues. Trimming took off 0 bases at V and 2 bases at J, with 10 bases between the two ends. CDR1 is SGDLS and CDR2 is YYNGEE in the germline V gene.